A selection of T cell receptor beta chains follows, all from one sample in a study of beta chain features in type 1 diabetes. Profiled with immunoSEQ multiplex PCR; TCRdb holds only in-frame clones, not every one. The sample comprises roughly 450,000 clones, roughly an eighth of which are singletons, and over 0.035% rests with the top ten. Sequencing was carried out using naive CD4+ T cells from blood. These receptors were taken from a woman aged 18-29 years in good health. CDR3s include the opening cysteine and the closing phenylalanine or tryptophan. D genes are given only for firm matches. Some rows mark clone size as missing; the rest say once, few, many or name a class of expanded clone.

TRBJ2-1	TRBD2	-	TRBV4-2	CASSPRTSGVNNNEQFF	TGTGCCAGCAGCCCCCGGACTAGCGGGGTCAACAACAATGAGCAGTTCTTC
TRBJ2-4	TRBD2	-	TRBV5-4	CASSLRGEWYIQYF	TGTGCCAGCAGCTTACGGGGGGAGTGGTACATTCAGTACTTC
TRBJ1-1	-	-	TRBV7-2	CASSSQRNTEAFF	TGTGCCAGCAGTTCACAGAGGAACACTGAAGCTTTCTTT
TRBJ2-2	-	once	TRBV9	CASSPARGTGELFF	TGTGCCAGCAGCCCAGCCCGAGGCACCGGGGAGCTGTTTTTT
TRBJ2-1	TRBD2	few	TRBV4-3	CASSRKTSGRSYNEQFF	TGCGCCAGCAGCCGAAAGACTAGCGGGAGGTCCTACAATGAGCAGTTCTTC
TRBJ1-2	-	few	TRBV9	CASSVVGRGYGYTF	TGTGCCAGCAGCGTAGTGGGCAGGGGCTATGGCTACACCTTC
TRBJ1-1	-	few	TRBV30	CAWSVSRDTEAFF	TGTGCCTGGAGTGTAAGCAGGGACACTGAAGCTTTCTTT
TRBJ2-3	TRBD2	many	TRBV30	CAWARGLAGWRTDTQYF	TGTGCCTGGGCGAGGGGACTAGCGGGATGGAGGACAGATACGCAGTATTTT
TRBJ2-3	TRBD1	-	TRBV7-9	CASSLQLTGATDTQYF	TGTGCCAGCAGCCTCCAGCTGACAGGGGCCACAGATACGCAGTATTTT
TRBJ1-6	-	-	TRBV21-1	CASSKGTGYNSPLHF	TGTGCCAGCAGCAAAGGGACAGGGTATAATTCACCCCTCCACTTT
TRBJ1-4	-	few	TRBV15	CATSRDQIGKLFF	TGTGCCACCAGCAGAGATCAGATCGGAAAACTGTTTTTT
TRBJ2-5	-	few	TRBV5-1	CASGTGLREETQYF	TGCGCCAGCGGTACGGGACTGCGGGAAGAGACCCAGTACTTC
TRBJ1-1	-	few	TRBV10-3	CAISEAQPNTEAFF	TGTGCCATCAGTGAGGCACAGCCGAACACTGAAGCTTTCTTT
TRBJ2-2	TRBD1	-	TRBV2	CASSGGDRYTGELFF	TGTGCCAGCAGTGGTGGGGACAGGTACACCGGGGAGCTGTTTTTT
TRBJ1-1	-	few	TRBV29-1	CSAGGTEAFF	TGCAGCGCGGGAGGCACTGAAGCTTTCTTT
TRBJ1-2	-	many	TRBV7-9	CASSLSGSGYGYTF	TGTGCCAGCAGCTTAAGTGGGAGTGGCTATGGCTACACCTTC
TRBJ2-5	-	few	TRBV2	CASTGQGETQYF	TGTGCCAGCACAGGACAAGGAGAGACCCAGTACTTC
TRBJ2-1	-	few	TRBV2	CASSDWSSYNEQFF	TGTGCCAGCAGTGACTGGAGCTCCTACAATGAGCAGTTCTTC
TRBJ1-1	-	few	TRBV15	CATSRDHSRAAEAFF	TGTGCCACCAGCAGAGATCACTCTAGGGCCGCTGAAGCTTTCTTT
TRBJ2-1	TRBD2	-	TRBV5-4	CASSSLLAGGDNEQFF	TGTGCCAGCAGCTCGCTACTAGCGGGAGGTGACAATGAGCAGTTCTTC
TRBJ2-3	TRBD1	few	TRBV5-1	CASSLEGTGSDTQYF	TGCGCCAGCAGCTTGGAAGGGACAGGGTCAGATACGCAGTATTTT
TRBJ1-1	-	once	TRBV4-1	CASRGYRYEAFF	TGCGCCAGCAGGGGGTACAGGTATGAAGCTTTCTTT
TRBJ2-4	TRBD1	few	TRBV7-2	CASSLGRGQEYF	TGTGCCAGCAGCTTAGGCAGGGGACAGGAGTACTTC
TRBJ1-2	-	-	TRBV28	CASSHGDNYGYTF	TGTGCCAGCTCCCACGGGGACAACTATGGCTACACCTTC
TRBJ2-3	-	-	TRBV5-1	CASSLGQVPTDTQYF	TGCGCCAGCAGCTTGGGACAGGTACCCACAGATACGCAGTATTTT
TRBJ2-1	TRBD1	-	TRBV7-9	CASSLGTGINEQFF	TGTGCCAGCAGCCTCGGGACAGGGATCAATGAGCAGTTCTTC
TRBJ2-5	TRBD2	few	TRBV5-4	CASSLLAGIETQYF	TGTGCCAGCAGCTTGCTAGCGGGAATAGAGACCCAGTACTTC
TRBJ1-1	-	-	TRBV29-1	CSVGRKGGATVNTEAFF	TGCAGCGTTGGCCGAAAGGGAGGGGCGACTGTAAACACTGAAGCTTTCTTT
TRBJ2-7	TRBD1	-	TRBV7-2	CASRRDRGQDEQYF	TGTGCCAGCAGACGGGACAGGGGGCAGGACGAGCAGTACTTC
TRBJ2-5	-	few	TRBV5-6	CASSFGAQETQYF	TGTGCCAGCAGCTTTGGAGCGCAAGAGACCCAGTACTTC
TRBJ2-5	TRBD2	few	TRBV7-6	CASSLGPAGVEETQYF	TGTGCCAGCAGCTTAGGTCCAGCGGGGGTTGAAGAGACCCAGTACTTC
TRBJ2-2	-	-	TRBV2	CASTTGNTGELFF	TGTGCCAGCACGACGGGGAACACCGGGGAGCTGTTTTTT
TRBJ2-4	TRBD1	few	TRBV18	CASSPGQGANIQYF	TGTGCCAGCTCACCGGGACAGGGGGCGAACATTCAGTACTTC
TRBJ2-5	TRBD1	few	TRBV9	CASSGQAQETQYF	TGTGCCAGCAGTGGACAGGCCCAAGAGACCCAGTACTTC
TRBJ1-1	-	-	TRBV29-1	CSVRDGNTEAFF	TGCAGCGTCCGGGACGGCAACACTGAAGCTTTCTTT
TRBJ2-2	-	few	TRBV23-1	CARESGELFF	TGCGCCAGAGAGTCCGGGGAGCTGTTTTTT
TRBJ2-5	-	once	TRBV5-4	CASSPGTGKETQYF	TGTGCCAGCAGCCCCGGGACGGGGAAAGAGACCCAGTACTTC
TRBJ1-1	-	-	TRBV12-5	CASGLDWDPQAFF	TGTGCTAGTGGTTTGGATTGGGACCCTCAAGCTTTCTTT
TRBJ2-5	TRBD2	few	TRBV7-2	CASSRDYKETQYF	TGTGCCAGCAGCCGGGACTACAAAGAGACCCAGTACTTC
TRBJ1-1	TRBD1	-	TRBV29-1	CSVRQGAATEAFF	TGCAGCGTCAGACAGGGGGCCGCCACTGAAGCTTTCTTT
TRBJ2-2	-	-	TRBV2	CASSSGPTGELFF	TGTGCCAGCAGTTCCGGGCCAACCGGGGAGCTGTTTTTT
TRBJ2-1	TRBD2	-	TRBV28	CASEGTSRNEQFF	TGTGCCAGCGAAGGGACTAGTAGGAATGAGCAGTTCTTC
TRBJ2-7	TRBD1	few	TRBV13	CASSPGQGMGEQYF	TGTGCCAGCAGCCCGGGACAGGGGATGGGGGAGCAGTACTTC
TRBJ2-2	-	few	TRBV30	CAWSFPGELFF	TGTGCCTGGAGTTTTCCCGGGGAGCTGTTTTTT
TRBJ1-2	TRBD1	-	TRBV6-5	CASSYLDRGPYGYTF	TGTGCCAGCAGTTACCTAGACAGGGGGCCCTATGGCTACACCTTC
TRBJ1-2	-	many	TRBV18	CASRNTGNGYTF	TGTGCCAGCCGAAATACAGGAAATGGCTACACCTTC
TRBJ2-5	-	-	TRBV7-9	CASERGVQETQYF	TGTGCCAGCGAGAGGGGGGTTCAAGAGACCCAGTACTTC
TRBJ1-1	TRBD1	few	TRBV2	CASEKRQGLWTEAFF	TGTGCCAGCGAGAAGCGACAGGGTTTGTGGACTGAAGCTTTCTTT
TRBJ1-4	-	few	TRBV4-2	CASSHQTRRENEKLFF	TGTGCCAGCAGCCATCAGACCCGGAGGGAGAATGAAAAACTGTTTTTT
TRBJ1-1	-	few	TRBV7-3	CASSFPGNTEAFF	TGTGCCAGCAGCTTTCCCGGGAACACTGAAGCTTTCTTT
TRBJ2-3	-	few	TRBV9	CASSVRPSADTQYF	TGTGCCAGCAGCGTTAGGCCAAGCGCGGATACGCAGTATTTT
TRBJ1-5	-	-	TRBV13	CASSLGSRGPHF	TGTGCCAGCAGCTTAGGCAGCCGGGGACCCCATTTT
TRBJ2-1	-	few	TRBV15	CATSRDVVGEQFF	TGTGCCACCAGCAGAGATGTGGTGGGTGAGCAGTTCTTC
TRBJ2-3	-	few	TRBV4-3	CASSQDGIAAASTDTQYF	TGCGCCAGCAGCCAAGATGGTATAGCGGCAGCCAGCACAGATACGCAGTATTTT
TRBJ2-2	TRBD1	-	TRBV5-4	CASSYPDRGPGELFF	TGTGCCAGCAGCTACCCGGACAGGGGGCCCGGGGAGCTGTTTTTT
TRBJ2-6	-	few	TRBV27	CASSLGGFSGANVLTF	TGTGCCAGCAGTTTAGGTGGATTCTCTGGGGCCAACGTCCTGACTTTC
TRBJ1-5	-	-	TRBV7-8	CASSRLGNQPQHF	TGTGCCAGCAGCCGCCTTGGCAATCAGCCCCAGCATTTT
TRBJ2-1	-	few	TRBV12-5	CAGTWSQGSSYNEQFF	TGTGCTGGCACGTGGTCCCAGGGTAGCTCCTACAATGAGCAGTTCTTC
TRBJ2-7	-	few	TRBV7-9	CASSLNTHEQYF	TGTGCCAGCAGCCTAAATACCCACGAGCAGTACTTC